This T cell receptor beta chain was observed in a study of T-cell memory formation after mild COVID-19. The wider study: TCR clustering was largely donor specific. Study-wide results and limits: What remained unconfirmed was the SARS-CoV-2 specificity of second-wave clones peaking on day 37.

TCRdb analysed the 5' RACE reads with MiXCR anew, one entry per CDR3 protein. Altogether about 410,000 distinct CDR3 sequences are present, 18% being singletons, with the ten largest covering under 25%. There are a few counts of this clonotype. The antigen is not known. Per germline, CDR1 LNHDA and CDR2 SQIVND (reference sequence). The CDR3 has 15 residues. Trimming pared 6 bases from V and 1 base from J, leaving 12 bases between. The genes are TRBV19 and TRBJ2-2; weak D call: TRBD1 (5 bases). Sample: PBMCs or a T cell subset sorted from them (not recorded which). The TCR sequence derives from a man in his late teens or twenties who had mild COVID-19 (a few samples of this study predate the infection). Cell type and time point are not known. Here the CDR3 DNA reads TGTGCCAGTAGCCGCTTTAGGGGGAACACCGGGGAGCTGTTTTTT. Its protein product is CASSRFRGNTGELFF.